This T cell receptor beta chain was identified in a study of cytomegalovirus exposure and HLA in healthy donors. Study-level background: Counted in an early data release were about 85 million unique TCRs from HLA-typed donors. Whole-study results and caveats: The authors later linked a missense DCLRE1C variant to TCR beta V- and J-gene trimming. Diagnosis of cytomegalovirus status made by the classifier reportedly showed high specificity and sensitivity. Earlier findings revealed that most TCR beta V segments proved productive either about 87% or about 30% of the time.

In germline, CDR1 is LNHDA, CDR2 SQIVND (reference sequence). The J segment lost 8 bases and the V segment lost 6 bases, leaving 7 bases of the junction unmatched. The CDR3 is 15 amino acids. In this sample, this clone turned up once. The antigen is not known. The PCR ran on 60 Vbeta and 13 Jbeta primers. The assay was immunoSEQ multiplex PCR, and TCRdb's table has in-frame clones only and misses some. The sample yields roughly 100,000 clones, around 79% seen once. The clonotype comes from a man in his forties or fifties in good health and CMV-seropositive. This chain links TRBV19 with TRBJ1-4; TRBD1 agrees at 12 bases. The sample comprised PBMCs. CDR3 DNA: TGTGCCAGTAGCCCGCGGGACAGGGGGCGGGAAAAACTGTTTTTT. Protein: CASSPRDRGREKLFF.